Described below is a single T cell receptor beta chain sequence and its context. The data originate from a study of T cell responses to AZD1222 COVID-19 vaccine. The CDR3 is made up of 14 amino acids. In germline, CDR1 is LGHDT, CDR2 YNNKEL (reference sequence). The ends were cut back, 4 bases at V and 7 bases at J, with 11 bases in the middle. Libraries were prepared by immunoSEQ multiplex PCR; TCRdb keeps only in-frame clonotypes and omits some of them. The sample yields some 120,000 clones, approximately 82% seen once. The source material was peripheral blood, sampled 28 days after the second AZD1222 dose. This receptor was identified in an adult who received the AZD1222 COVID-19 vaccine. This chain uses TRBV3-1 (or the pseudogene TRBV3-2) with TRBJ1-6; no firm D call. CDR3 coding DNA: TGTGCCAGCAGCCCAATAGCAGGAAATTCACCCCTCCACTTT. Translated, it gives CASSPIAGNSPLHF.